The 9 T cell receptor beta chains presented below share a single source sample, sequenced in a study of T cells in Graves' hyperthyroidism and ophthalmopathy. Template material for amplifying TCR beta CDR3 regions consisted of RNA transcripts. In the first-round RT-PCR of the TCR CDR3, the HTBI primer set was used. TCRdb redid the calling of the multiplex PCR reads with MiXCR, one entry per CDR3 protein. The table includes approximately 700,000 distinct CDR3 sequences, over 40% detected once. Material for sequencing was peripheral blood or thyroid tissue (not recorded which). These receptors came from an adult man with Graves' disease, either hyperthyroidism or ophthalmopathy (not recorded which).

This clonotype was seen at least ten times. The rearrangement joins TRBV12-3 or TRBV12-4 to TRBJ1-5; TRBD1 matches at 10 bases. There are 15 residues in the CDR3. The junction had 8 bases not matched to a gene; V was cut back by 7 bases and J by 5 bases. The CDR3 bases are TGTGCCAGCAATACCGGACAGGGGGTTGATCAGCCCCAGCATTTT. It yields the protein CASNTGQGVDQPQHF.

This clonotype was observed many times. The V and J genes are TRBV19 and TRBJ2-7, with unresolved D. Trimming took off 9 bases at V and 2 bases at J, with 11 bases between the two ends. This CDR3 region has 12 residues. Germline V gives CDR1 LNHDA, CDR2 SQIVND (reference sequence). As DNA, the CDR3 is TGTGCCAGCAGCCAAGGGCCCTACGAGCAGTACTTC. Residues: CASSQGPYEQYF.

This clonotype was detected a few times. The CDR3 DNA follows: TGTGCCAGCAGCTTGGCCCCTCTGGGGAATAGCCAGCCCCAGCATTTT. It translates to CASSLAPLGNSQPQHF. V and J are TRBV7-4 and TRBJ1-5; D is ambiguous. The V gene lost 3 bases and the J gene lost 7 bases, with 19 bases spanning the gap. Germline CDR1 reads SGHVT; CDR2 reads SQSDAQ. The CDR3 loop spans 16 amino acids. Full variable domain (remainder filled in from reference TRBV7-4 and TRBJ1-5): GAGVSQSPRYKVAKRGRDVALRCDSISGHVTLYWYRQTLGQGSEVLTYSQSDAQRDKSGRPSGRFSAERPERSVSTLKIQRTEQGDSAVYLCASSLAPLGNSQPQHFGDGTRLSIL.

The V call is TRBV11-2, the J call TRBJ1-1; D is unresolved. Trimming removed 1 base from V and 0 bases from J, with 9 bases in between. The CDR3 runs to 15 residues. The germline CDR1 and CDR2 sequences are SGHAT and FQNNGV. The CDR3 loop reads CASSLVVFMNTEAFF. CDR3 coding DNA: TGTGCCAGCAGCTTAGTAGTTTTTATGAACACTGAAGCTTTCTTT. Together with reference TRBV11-2 and TRBJ1-1, the CDR3 gives the full variable domain: EAGVAQSPRYKIIEKRQSVAFWCNPISGHATLYWYQQILGQGPKLLIQFQNNGVVDDSQLPKDRFSAERLKGVDSTLKIQPAKLEDSAVYLCASSLVVFMNTEAFFGQGTRLTVV.

This clonotype was seen repeatedly, ten times or more. V usage is TRBV29-1 and J usage is TRBJ1-4, with 7 bases that match TRBD1. Germline values: CDR1 SQVTM, CDR2 ANQGSEA. V trimming: 7 bases; J trimming: 2 bases; junction bases outside the gene matches: 4. The CDR3 is made up of 13 amino acids. In DNA form, the CDR3 reads TGCAGCGCCTCGACAGGGACTAATGAAAAACTGTTTTTT. Translated: CSASTGTNEKLFF.

The chain is built from TRBV10-3 and TRBJ2-5; 11 bases map to TRBD2. After removal of 10 bases from V and 2 bases from J, the junction contained 6 bases not matched to a gene. The CDR3 length is 14 residues. Germline-derived CDR1 and CDR2 are ENHRY and SYGVKD. Here the CDR3 reads CATSGLAAQETQYF. The CDR3, as DNA: TGTGCCACGTCGGGACTAGCGGCGCAAGAGACCCAGTACTTC.

The chain employs TRBV6-2 or TRBV6-3 and TRBJ1-1; D ambiguous. CDR1 and CDR2 (germline): MNHEY, SVGEGT. The V gene lost 2 bases and the J gene lost 1 base, with 14 bases spanning the gap. The CDR3 is 16 amino acids. CDR3 sequence reads: CASSYPVGMGNTEAFF. CDR3 coding DNA: TGTGCCAGCAGTTACCCAGTAGGGATGGGGAACACTGAAGCTTTCTTT.

The chain couples TRBV15 to TRBJ1-4; D remains unclear. CDR1 and CDR2 (germline): LNHNV, YYDKDF (reference sequence). The ends were cut back, 0 bases at V and 7 bases at J, with 9 bases in the middle. CDR3 length: 14 residues. CDR3 sequence (DNA): TGTGCCACCAGCAGAGATTGGGTCAGTGAAAAACTGTTTTTT. Protein: CATSRDWVSEKLFF.

The rearrangement joins TRBV25-1 to TRBJ2-7, with TRBD1 matching over 9 bases. The trim removed 6 bases at V and 3 bases at J, leaving 9 bases unmatched. This CDR3 has 15 residues. CDR1 MGHDK and CDR2 SYGVNS come from the germline V gene. The CDR3 loop reads CASRGQGPHHYEQYF. The DNA of the CDR3 is TGTGCCAGCAGGGGACAGGGTCCTCACCACTACGAGCAGTACTTC.